This TCR beta chain stems from a study of beta chain features in type 1 diabetes. Study-wide background: Across the samples, some 98,000,000 sorted cells were examined in total.

Trimming removed 5 bases at V and 7 bases at J, with 16 bases between. The CDR3 loop spans 14 amino acids. Germline V lookup: CDR1 SEHNR, CDR2 FQNEAQ (reference sequence). To note about this clone: The antigen is not known.

Overall study findings and caveats: PCR, the amplification step, might favor shorter templates, equally in patients and controls. cDNA-based sequencing might over-represent cells highly expressing TCR. When Type 1 diabetes patients were examined, their TCRB CDR3s proved moderately but significantly shorter in all four CD4+ subsets.

The isolated RNA, all of it, was reverse transcribed, so expressed TCRB transcripts were what got sequenced. Profiling relied on immunoSEQ multiplex PCR, and the TCRdb table lists in-frame clones only, not all of them. The data hold 400,000 to 500,000 clones, with approximately 13% observed a single time. The source of this sequence is a man younger than 45 in good health. The rearrangement uses TRBV7-9 and TRBJ2-3, with D maybe TRBD2 (6 bases). The sample taken for sequencing was naive CD4+ T cells from blood. The CDR3 protein is CASSVRPGANTQYF. As DNA, the CDR3 is TGTGCCAGCAGCGTGAGACCGGGAGCGAATACGCAGTATTTT.